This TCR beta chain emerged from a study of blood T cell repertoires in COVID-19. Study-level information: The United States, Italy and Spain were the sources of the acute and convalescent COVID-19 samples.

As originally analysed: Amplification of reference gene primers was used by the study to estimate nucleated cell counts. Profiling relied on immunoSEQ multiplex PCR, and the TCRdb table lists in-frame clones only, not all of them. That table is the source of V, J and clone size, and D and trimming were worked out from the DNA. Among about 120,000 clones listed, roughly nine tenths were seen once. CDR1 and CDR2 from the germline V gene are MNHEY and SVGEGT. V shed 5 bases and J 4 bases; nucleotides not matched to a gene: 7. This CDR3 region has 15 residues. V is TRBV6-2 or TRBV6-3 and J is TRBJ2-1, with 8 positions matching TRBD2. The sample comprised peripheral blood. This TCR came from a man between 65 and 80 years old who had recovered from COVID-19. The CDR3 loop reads CASSAIAGRYNEQFF. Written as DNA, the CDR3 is TGTGCCAGCAGTGCGATAGCGGGACGTTACAATGAGCAGTTCTTC.